The 32 T cell receptor beta chains presented below share a single source sample, sequenced in a study of T cell responses to AZD1222 COVID-19 vaccine. Using immunoSEQ multiplex PCR, the repertoire was profiled, and TCRdb retains in-frame clones only, with some absent. This table holds more than 150,000 clones, approximately 91% found once. Source: peripheral blood, taken on day 0 of AZD1222 vaccination. The receptors were sampled from an adult in good health.

The chain couples TRBV15 to TRBJ2-7; the D call may be TRBD1 or TRBD2 (6 bases each). Trimming pared 0 bases from V and 5 bases from J, leaving 14 bases between. This CDR3 comprises 15 residues. Germline CDR1 is LNHNV and CDR2 is YYDKDF (reference sequence). CDR3 coding DNA: TGTGCCACCAGCAGAGAGGGGGGCAGGGTAAACGAGCAGTACTTC. It translates to CATSREGGRVNEQYF.

The chain combines TRBV7-8 with TRBJ2-3; 7 bases match TRBD1. Germline V gives CDR1 SGHVS, CDR2 FQNEAQ. The CDR3 has 16 residues. The trim removed 5 bases at V and 2 bases at J, leaving 10 bases unmatched. The CDR3 nucleotides are TGTGCCAGCAGCCCCATGACAGGGCCCGACACAGATACGCAGTATTTT. Its protein is CASSPMTGPDTDTQYF.

The V and J genes are TRBV11-2 and TRBJ2-3, with 9 bases matching TRBD1. V shed 5 bases and J 2 bases; nucleotides not matched to a gene: 14. The germline CDR1 and CDR2 sequences are SGHAT and FQNNGV. The CDR3 contains 18 residues. The CDR3 DNA is TGTGCCAGCAGCCCAAGACCTCCGACAGGGGGGATCACAGATACGCAGTATTTT. Translating it yields CASSPRPPTGGITDTQYF.

This clone has only one observation. The J gene is TRBJ2-7, the V gene TRBV6-1; D is unclear. The germline gives CDR1 MNHNS, CDR2 SASEGT. The CDR3 loop spans 11 amino acids. V was pared by 3 bases and J by 8 bases, with 8 bases between. CDR3 nucleotide sequence: TGTGCCAGCAGTGACGGTACAAAGCAGTACTTC. Translating gives CASSDGTKQYF.

This chain uses TRBV6-2 or TRBV6-3 with TRBJ2-1; the match to TRBD2 covers 10 bases. In germline, CDR1 is MNHEY, CDR2 SVGEGT. Trimming at V came to 2 bases and at J to 5 bases, leaving 6 bases not matched to a gene. The CDR3 runs to 16 residues. The CDR3 region has the DNA TGTGCCAGCAGTTACACGAGCGGGAGGGCCGACAATGAGCAGTTCTTC. Its protein is CASSYTSGRADNEQFF.

J is TRBJ1-1 and V is TRBV4-2; TRBD1 agrees at 8 bases. This CDR3 region has 17 residues. Germline CDR1 reads LGHNA; CDR2 reads YNFKEQ. Unmatched junction bases numbered 9, after V lost 1 base and J lost 2 bases. This CDR3 is CASSQGIRQGNNTEAFF. The CDR3 region has the DNA TGTGCCAGCAGCCAAGGCATAAGACAGGGGAATAACACTGAAGCTTTCTTT.

In its sample, this clone was seen once. The V gene is TRBV4-3, the J gene TRBJ1-3; tentatively, D is TRBD1 (6 bases). Germline CDR1 reads LGHNA; CDR2 reads YSLEER. Deletions cut 3 bases from V and 4 bases from J, with 16 bases between. The CDR3 is 16 residues long. In DNA form, the CDR3 reads TGCGCCAGCAGCCACCCACAGGGCTTAGACGGAAACACCATATATTTT. Encoded protein: CASSHPQGLDGNTIYF.

This chain connects TRBV7-9 to TRBJ1-5; D gene uncertain. V dropped 1 base and J dropped 6 bases, with 7 bases sitting between them. In germline, CDR1 is SEHNR, CDR2 FQNEAQ (reference sequence). This CDR3 region has 13 residues. CDR3: CASSLDGIQPQHF. The CDR3 bases are TGTGCCAGCAGCTTAGATGGGATTCAGCCCCAGCATTTT.

This rearrangement joins TRBV11-2 to TRBJ1-5, with D perhaps TRBD1 (6 bases). Germline V CDR1 and CDR2: SGHAT, FQNNGV. The V end was cut by 5 bases, the J end by 2 bases, with 22 bases between. This CDR3 is built from 18 residues. The DNA for the CDR3 is TGTGCCAGCAGCCGGCCCTCCCTAACAGGGAGAGGCAATCAGCCCCAGCATTTT. As protein: CASSRPSLTGRGNQPQHF.

This chain links TRBV10-1 with TRBJ2-2; the D is unclear. V lost 2 bases, J lost 3 bases, and 13 bases lay in between. There are 16 residues in the CDR3. Germline CDR1 and CDR2: WNHNN and SYGVQD (reference sequence). The CDR3 region is CASSETPDLHTGELFF. The CDR3 DNA is TGCGCCAGCAGTGAGACCCCTGATCTCCACACCGGGGAGCTGTTTTTT.

This chain connects TRBV19 to TRBJ2-7; no clear D. Germline V gene data show CDR1 as LNHDA and CDR2 as SQIVND (reference sequence). V was cut by 6 bases and J by 6 bases, with 12 bases left in between. The CDR3 sequence is 12 residues long. The CDR3 sequence is CASREGSFEQYF. The CDR3 nucleotides are TGTGCCAGTAGGGAAGGATCTTTCGAGCAGTACTTC.

V gene TRBV4-1 combines with J gene TRBJ2-2; D remains ambiguous. V lost 4 bases and J lost 0, with 18 bases in between. The germline V gene encodes CDR1 MGHRA and CDR2 YSYEKL. The CDR3 extends over 18 amino acids. The CDR3 DNA is TGCGCCAGCAGCCCAAAAACGCAGGCGGCGACGAACACCGGGGAGCTGTTTTTT. Translation: CASSPKTQAATNTGELFF.

The V and J genes are TRBV5-1 and TRBJ1-2; 9 nucleotides line up with TRBD1. The CDR3 has 18 residues. With V trimmed by 0 bases and J by 1 base, 10 bases remained unmatched. Germline loops: CDR1 SGHRS, CDR2 YFSETQ. The CDR3 loop reads CASSLAARQGGINYGYTF. For the CDR3, the DNA is TGCGCCAGCAGCTTGGCGGCCCGACAGGGGGGGATTAACTATGGCTACACCTTC.

This clone was detected only a few times. This CDR3 is also generated by other DNA sequences in the sample. The chain couples TRBV6-2 or TRBV6-3 to TRBJ2-3; D is ambiguous. The CDR3 totals 12 residues. Trimming stripped 4 bases from V and 0 bases from J, with 2 bases between. From germline, CDR1 is MNHEY and CDR2 SVGEGT. The CDR3 region is CASSSSTDTQYF. CDR3 bases: TGTGCCAGCAGTTCGAGCACAGATACGCAGTATTTT.

This chain uses TRBV7-8 with TRBJ2-7; 8 bases are a match to TRBD1. Germline loops: CDR1 SGHVS, CDR2 FQNEAQ. CDR3 length: 14 amino acids. Trimming took 4 bases from V and 2 from J; bases not matched to a gene: 4. The CDR3 is CASSSGTGPYEQYF. The CDR3 bases are TGTGCCAGCAGCTCTGGGACAGGTCCCTACGAGCAGTACTTC.

This clone was recorded once. The chain links TRBV29-1 to TRBJ1-3; no definite D call. This CDR3 has 13 amino acids. V dropped 7 bases and J dropped 0 bases, with 10 bases sitting between them. CDR1 is SQVTM, CDR2 ANQGSEA, per germline. DNA for the CDR3: TGCAGCGGCCGGGTGGACTCTGGAAACACCATATATTTT. Amino acid sequence: CSGRVDSGNTIYF. Looking up the rest from reference TRBV29-1 and TRBJ1-3 gives the full variable domain: SAVISQKPSRDICQRGTSLTIQCQVDSQVTMMFWYRQQPGQSLTLIATANQGSEATYESGFVIDKFPISRPNLTFSTLTVSNMSPEDSSIYLCSGRVDSGNTIYFGEGSWLTVV.

This clone was detected a few times. The chain joins TRBV12-5 to TRBJ1-2, with TRBD1 matching over 7 bases. CDR1 LGHNT and CDR2 FRNRAP come from the germline V gene. The CDR3 extends over 12 amino acids. J was trimmed by 6 bases and V by 5 bases; bases with no gene match: 3. CDR3 in amino acids: CASGPGTDGYTF. CDR3 in DNA: TGTGCTAGTGGTCCCGGGACAGATGGCTACACCTTC.

The genes are TRBV27 and TRBJ1-1; D may be TRBD1 (6 bases). V lost 6 bases to trimming and J lost 5 bases, with 10 bases between them. The CDR3 is 12 amino acids. The germline gives CDR1 MNHEY, CDR2 SMNVEV (reference sequence). The CDR3 coding sequence is TGTGCCAGCAGATCCACAGGGACTGAAGCTTTCTTT. This sequence encodes CASRSTGTEAFF.

The V call is TRBV5-1, the J call TRBJ2-5, with 7 bases aligning to TRBD1. The CDR3 has 13 amino acids. V lost 6 bases to trimming and J lost 5 bases; unmatched junction nucleotides: 7. Germline lookup yields CDR1 SGHRS and CDR2 YFSETQ. The CDR3 reads CASKRGLDETQYF. CDR3 sequence (DNA): TGCGCCAGCAAAAGGGGGCTTGACGAGACCCAGTACTTC. The whole variable domain, filled in from reference TRBV5-1 and TRBJ2-5, reads KAGVTQTPRYLIKTRGQQVTLSCSPISGHRSVSWYQQTPGQGLQFLFEYFSETQRNKGNFPGRFSGRQFSNSRSEMNVSTLELGDSALYLCASKRGLDETQYFGPGTRLLVL.

The chain couples TRBV7-3 to TRBJ2-2, with D possibly matching TRBD2 (6 bases). The ends were cut back, 6 bases at V and 0 bases at J, with 14 bases in the middle. The CDR3 runs to 16 residues. Germline values: CDR1 SGHTA, CDR2 FQGTGA. DNA for the CDR3: TGTGCCAGCAGGGCCCATGTAGCGGCGAACACCGGGGAGCTGTTTTTT. Its protein product is CASRAHVAANTGELFF.

The chain combines TRBV6-6 with TRBJ2-5; 11 bases are a match to TRBD2. This CDR3 spans 16 amino acids. The germline CDR1 and CDR2 sequences are MNHNY and SVGAGI (reference sequence). After removal of 2 bases from V and 6 bases from J, the junction contained 8 bases not matched to a gene. The CDR3 DNA is TGTGCCAGCAGTTACCCAGGACTAGCGGGTGAGAAGACCCAGTACTTC. It translates to CASSYPGLAGEKTQYF.

CDR3 amino acids: CAISDRGANEKLFF. Written as DNA, the CDR3 is TGTGCCATCAGTGACCGGGGGGCTAATGAAAAACTGTTTTTT. V is TRBV10-3 and J is TRBJ1-4; TRBD1 is a possible D gene (5 bases). CDR3 length: 14 amino acids. Per the germline V gene, CDR1 is ENHRY and CDR2 is SYGVKD. V lost 3 bases to trimming and J lost 3 bases, with 8 bases between them.

The chain is built from TRBV19 and TRBJ2-7; 12 nucleotides align to TRBD2. CDR1 LNHDA and CDR2 SQIVND come from the germline V gene (reference sequence). The V and J ends lost 0 bases and 5 bases, in that order; junction bases with no gene match: 8. The CDR3 has 17 amino acids. The CDR3: CASSIDKTSGSPHEQYF. For the CDR3, the DNA is TGTGCCAGTAGTATAGACAAGACTAGCGGGAGTCCCCACGAGCAGTACTTC.

The chain carries TRBV7-2 and TRBJ1-2; D unclear. The CDR3 has 14 residues. Germline lookup yields CDR1 SGHTA and CDR2 FQGNSA. V lost 2 bases and J lost 3, with 10 bases in between. In DNA form, the CDR3 reads TGTGCCAGCAGCTTATCTGCCGGGGACTATGGCTACACCTTC. It translates to CASSLSAGDYGYTF.

CDR3 DNA sequence: TGTGCCAGCGGGGACAGCCTTAATCCCTACGAGCAGTACTTC. Its protein is CASGDSLNPYEQYF. The chain joins TRBV6-6 to TRBJ2-7; 7 nucleotides line up with TRBD1. V dropped 8 bases and J dropped 2; count of bases not matched to a gene: 9. Per the germline V gene, CDR1 is MNHNY and CDR2 is SVGAGI (reference sequence). The CDR3 contains 14 residues.

The chain uses TRBV4-2 and TRBJ2-1; TRBD2 aligns across 8 bases. CDR1 and CDR2 from the germline V gene are LGHNA and YNFKEQ. This CDR3 is built from 13 residues. Trimming removed 2 bases from V and 6 bases from J; junction bases left unmatched: 0. The CDR3 DNA reads as TGTGCCAGCAGCCAAACTAGCGGCAATGAGCAGTTCTTC. Translated: CASSQTSGNEQFF.

The chain carries TRBV9 and TRBJ1-1; no clear D gene. The length of the CDR3 is 13 residues. Between the trimmed V and J ends, which lost 5 bases and 2 bases, there was a span of 10 bases. CDR1 and CDR2 from the germline V gene are SGDLS and YYNGEE. The CDR3: CASRGSLNTEAFF. CDR3 in DNA: TGTGCCAGCAGGGGCAGTCTTAACACTGAAGCTTTCTTT.

This clone was observed a single time. The chain recombines TRBV7-8 with TRBJ1-1, with D possibly matching TRBD1 (6 bases). Germline CDR1 is SGHVS and CDR2 is FQNEAQ. The CDR3 contains 15 residues. Trimming pared 1 base from V and 0 bases from J, leaving 9 bases between. The CDR3 bases are TGTGCCAGCAGCTTAGTAGGACAGCTGAACACTGAAGCTTTCTTT. Its protein is CASSLVGQLNTEAFF.

This clone was picked up one time. V and J are TRBV5-1 and TRBJ2-3; D uncertain. Germline CDR1 reads SGHRS; CDR2 reads YFSETQ. With 0 bases removed from V and 1 base from J, the gap between germline ends came to 12 bases. The CDR3 runs to 16 residues. The CDR3: CASSLGDLMGTDTQYF. In DNA, the CDR3 is TGCGCCAGCAGCTTGGGAGACTTAATGGGCACAGATACGCAGTATTTT.

The chain couples TRBV6-5 to TRBJ1-1; D is unclear. Germline loops: CDR1 MNHEY, CDR2 SVGAGI. This CDR3 is built from 12 residues. V lost 2 bases to trimming and J lost 5 bases, with 6 bases between them. DNA for the CDR3: TGTGCCAGCAGTTACGTGGGGACTGAAGCTTTCTTT. Translation gives CASSYVGTEAFF.

The chain couples TRBV27 to TRBJ1-6; D uncertain. Trimming shortened V by 1 base and J by 0 bases, and 13 bases separated the two germline ends. This CDR3 is 18 amino acids long. Germline-derived CDR1 and CDR2 are MNHEY and SMNVEV (reference sequence). The CDR3: CASSLFDFRSSYNSPLHF. In nucleotides, the CDR3 is TGTGCCAGCAGTTTATTTGACTTCCGGAGCTCCTATAATTCACCCCTCCACTTT.

The rearrangement links TRBV27 to TRBJ1-5; tentatively, D is TRBD1 (5 bases). Looked up from germline, CDR1 is MNHEY and CDR2 is SMNVEV (reference sequence). V lost 1 base to trimming and J lost 3 bases, with 7 bases between them. The CDR3 covers 14 residues. In DNA, the CDR3 is TGTGCCAGCAGTTTATGGGGGATCAATCAGCCCCAGCATTTT. Protein: CASSLWGINQPQHF.